What follows describes a single TCR beta chain. Some clones are missing from TCRdb's copy, which holds only in-frame ones; the method was immunoSEQ multiplex PCR. The repertoire holds about 170,000 clones, roughly nine tenths seen once, with 10% to 11% in the top ten. Per the germline V gene, CDR1 is SNHLY and CDR2 is FYNNEI. V trimming: 5 bases; J trimming: 7 bases; junction bases outside the gene matches: 15. This CDR3 region has 16 residues. The sample comes from a study of blood T cell repertoires in COVID-19. This TCR was recovered from a woman aged 55-75 years with COVID-19, enrolled during active disease. The chain recombines TRBV2 with TRBJ1-2; 8 nucleotides agree with TRBD1. Sequenced material: peripheral blood. CDR3 sequence reads: CASSPPYSGGASGYTF. CDR3 coding DNA: TGTGCCAGCAGTCCACCCTATTCAGGGGGCGCTAGTGGCTACACCTTC.